The clone carrying this T cell receptor beta chain was detected only a few times. Antigen specificity is unknown. The CDR3 contains 15 residues. Germline CDR1 reads MNHEY; CDR2 reads SVGAGI. V lost 4 bases and J lost 5; bases outside the gene matches: 9. These data come from a study of human T cells and chemical hapten exposure. TCRdb re-derived calls from the RACE reads in MiXCR, one entry per CDR3 protein. Of some 170,000 distinct CDR3 sequences listed, around 30% are singletons. The time point is: patch test 3, about 24 weeks after DPC sensitization. Noted treatment: therapeutic diphenylcyclopropenone sensitization with weekly scalp DPC. Alopecia patients between 18 and 70 years old and suitable for DPC were used as donors. Study-wide results and caveats: Higher patch test scores went with higher counts of PT1 expanded TCRs.

The sample was whole blood, taken in connection with sensitization to the hapten diphenylcyclopropenone (DPC). The sequence derives from a woman between 18 and 29 years old with alopecia areata. Some clones in this sample may be carry-over from other donors' samples. J is TRBJ2-3 and V is TRBV6-5; 7 nucleotides agree with TRBD1. The CDR3 here is CASSWGQGGLDTQYF. CDR3 DNA: TGTGCCAGCAGTTGGGGCCAAGGGGGCCTAGATACGCAGTATTTT.